Included here is one TCR beta chain sequence, with context. Its antigen is unknown. No infections or other immune events were documented during collection. The source of the sample is a study of identifying expanded T cells in peripheral blood. General study points: Clone count variance between roughly 2-week samples rose with total template count. About 1.2 clones differed between technical replicates, versus about 15 and 19 over time.

Clones were sequenced by immunoSEQ multiplex PCR, and TCRdb holds only the in-frame ones, with some missing. The sample carries about 86,000 clones, approximately 85% recorded once. The junction had 5 bases not matched to a gene; V was cut back by 4 bases and J by 6 bases. Germline CDR1 and CDR2: MNHEY and SVGAGI. The length of the CDR3 is 16 residues. This receptor was identified in a person aged 18 to 70 in good health. The specimen was blood. The chain links TRBV6-5 to TRBJ2-3; 15 nucleotides line up with TRBD2. The CDR3 DNA is TGTGCCAGCAGTTCTCGGACTAGCGGGAGGGGGGATACGCAGTATTTT. This translates into CASSSRTSGRGDTQYF.